This passage covers 10 T cell receptor beta chains from one sample sequenced in a study of blood T cell repertoires in COVID-19 (dated by TCRdb to about 2020). The library was obtained by the immunoSEQ multiplex PCR assay. TCRdb holds this immuneACCESS table with in-frame rearrangements only. Some clones are missing; in checked studies, unresolved V genes explain under half, and the rest has no known cause. The sample data list about 200,000 clones, and around 84% of these were observed just once. The ten biggest clones cover approximately 5% of the sample. Input material: peripheral blood. These receptors all come from a woman of 80 years or more with acute or convalescent COVID-19.

The gene calls are TRBV19 and TRBJ1-5; 9 bases map to TRBD1. Trimming removed 1 base from V and 6 bases from J; junction bases left unmatched: 4. The CDR3 length is 15 residues. Germline CDR1 reads LNHDA; CDR2 reads SQIVND (reference sequence). Here the CDR3 DNA reads TGTGCCAGTAGTATAGTCTGGGACAGGGTTCAGCCCCAGCATTTT. This sequence encodes CASSIVWDRVQPQHF.

DNA for the CDR3: TGTGCCAGCAGTTTGGATGGGACTAGCTTCTACAATGAGCAGTTCTTC. This translates into CASSLDGTSFYNEQFF. This chain joins TRBV27 and TRBJ2-1, with TRBD2 matching over 9 bases. Per the germline V gene, CDR1 is MNHEY and CDR2 is SMNVEV (reference sequence). This CDR3 region has 16 residues. The V segment lost 3 bases and the J segment 3 bases; nucleotides outside the gene matches: 6.

The chain is built from TRBV19 and TRBJ1-4, with D possibly matching TRBD1 (6 bases). V dropped 5 bases and J dropped 8 bases, with 15 bases sitting between them. The germline V gene has CDR1 LNHDA and CDR2 SQIVND (reference sequence). The CDR3 runs 14 residues. CDR3 protein: CASSEVGHGEKLFF. The DNA of the CDR3 is TGTGCCAGTAGTGAAGTGGGACATGGGGAAAAACTGTTTTTT.

This clone appeared a single time. V and J are TRBV19 and TRBJ2-1, with TRBD1 as a possible D gene (6 bases). V lost 6 bases, J lost 8 bases, and 17 bases lay in between. Per the germline V gene, CDR1 is LNHDA and CDR2 is SQIVND (reference sequence). The CDR3 totals 14 residues. The CDR3 here is CASSQRTGYDEQFF. Here the CDR3 DNA reads TGTGCCAGTAGCCAAAGAACAGGGTACGATGAGCAGTTCTTC.

The chain links TRBV2 to TRBJ2-3; D might be TRBD2 (5 bases). CDR1 and CDR2 (germline): SNHLY, FYNNEI. The CDR3 runs 16 residues. V was shortened by 4 bases and J by 6 bases, with 20 bases between the two germline ends. The CDR3 reads CASSARGRISRDTQYF. The DNA for the CDR3 is TGTGCCAGCAGTGCTAGAGGGCGGATATCTCGGGATACGCAGTATTTT.

V and J are TRBV9 and TRBJ1-6, with D tentatively TRBD1 (5 bases). The V gene's germline CDR1 is SGDLS and CDR2 YYNGEE. This CDR3 is built from 16 residues. V shed 4 bases and J shed 9 bases, with 20 bases lying between them. The chain's CDR3 is CASSPFLDGGSSPLHF. The DNA for the CDR3 is TGTGCCAGCAGCCCGTTCTTGGACGGGGGAAGTTCACCCCTCCACTTT. The whole variable domain, remainder taken from reference TRBV9 and TRBJ1-6, is DSGVTQTPKHLITATGQRVTLRCSPRSGDLSVYWYQQSLDQGLQFLIQYYNGEERAKGNILERFSAQQFPDLHSELNLSSLELGDSALYFCASSPFLDGGSSPLHFGNGTRLTVT.

J is TRBJ2-1 and V is TRBV6-4; D is perhaps TRBD2 (7 bases). V was pared by 4 bases and J by 3 bases, with 16 bases between. The germline CDR1 and CDR2 sequences are MRHNA and SNTAGT. CDR3 length: 16 amino acids. CDR3 nucleotides: TGTGCCAGCAGTGTTGTGGGAGGGGGACTCTACAATGAGCAGTTCTTC. It translates to CASSVVGGGLYNEQFF.

The chain joins TRBV30 to TRBJ1-2, with 10 bases aligning to TRBD1. Germline CDR1 GTSNPN, CDR2 SVGIG (reference sequence). The CDR3 is 13 residues long. Unmatched junction bases numbered 7, after V lost 5 bases and J lost 7 bases. For the CDR3, the DNA is TGTGCCTGGGACCGGGACAGGGGAGGTGGCTACACCTTC. Its protein product is CAWDRDRGGGYTF.

V is TRBV4-1 and J is TRBJ1-1; D perhaps matches TRBD1 (5 bases). This CDR3 is 15 amino acids long. Germline V gene lookup returns CDR1 MGHRA and CDR2 YSYEKL. Trimming pared 4 bases from V and 1 base from J, leaving 13 bases between. The CDR3 DNA reads as TGCGCCAGCAGCCGGGAGGGGCACGGGAACACTGAAGCTTTCTTT. This sequence encodes CASSREGHGNTEAFF.

The chain recombines TRBV5-1 with TRBJ2-7; D not certain. V was cut by 1 base and J by 3 bases, with 8 bases left in between. Per germline, CDR1 SGHRS and CDR2 YFSETQ. The CDR3 runs to 13 residues. For the CDR3, the DNA is TGCGCCAGCAGCTTGAACGTAGACTACGAGCAGTACTTC. As protein: CASSLNVDYEQYF.